Below are 12 T cell receptor beta chains sequenced from a single sample in a study of T cell responses to AZD1222 COVID-19 vaccine (dated by TCRdb to the early 2020s). Sample time point, as interpreted from the label and publication: about 28 days (+/-7) after the second vaccine dose. The library came from the immunoSEQ multiplex PCR assay. This immuneACCESS table, as held by TCRdb, lists in-frame sequences with V and J called but not all clones. Of the missing ones, under half trace to an unresolved V gene in checked studies; the others have no known cause. Within this sample are fewer than 150,000 clones, with roughly nine tenths of them counted one time only. Clones ranked in the top ten supply approximately 8.8% of the sample. The sequenced sample was peripheral blood, obtained 28 days after the second AZD1222 dose. The receptors here all came from an adult who received the AZD1222 COVID-19 vaccine.

V usage is TRBV7-2 and J usage is TRBJ1-2, with TRBD1 matching 7 bases. Germline V lookup: CDR1 SGHTA, CDR2 FQGNSA. Germline trimming cut 3 bases from V and 4 bases from J; bases unmatched to any gene: 8. This CDR3 is 15 amino acids long. DNA of the CDR3: TGTGCCAGCAGCTTTACTTCGACAGGGCGCTATGGCTACACCTTC. This translates into CASSFTSTGRYGYTF.

V is TRBV11-3 and J is TRBJ1-1, with TRBD1 matching 8 bases. The V and J ends lost 3 bases and 5 bases, in that order; junction bases with no gene match: 8. Germline CDR1 reads SGHNT; CDR2 reads YENEEA. The CDR3 totals 15 residues. CDR3 amino acids: CASSLSGQGGTEAFF. The CDR3 DNA reads TGTGCCAGCAGCTTGTCCGGACAGGGCGGGACTGAAGCTTTCTTT.

This chain's CDR3 is CASSLATGNTGELFF. CDR3 DNA: TGCGCCAGCAGCTTGGCAACAGGGAACACCGGGGAGCTGTTTTTT. The chain has TRBV5-1 and TRBJ2-2; a possible D gene is TRBD1 (5 bases). The ends were cut back, 0 bases at V and 1 base at J, with 7 bases in the middle. The CDR3 totals 15 residues. Germline values: CDR1 SGHRS, CDR2 YFSETQ.

The V and J genes are TRBV18 and TRBJ2-1; D might be TRBD1 (6 bases). The V end lost 5 bases, the J end lost 12 bases, and 11 bases lay between the germline ends. Germline CDR1 is KGHSH and CDR2 is LQKENI. CDR3 size: 11 residues. CDR3 sequence: CASSEQGGQFF. CDR3 in DNA: TGTGCCAGCTCAGAACAGGGCGGGCAGTTCTTC.

V usage is TRBV5-4 and J usage is TRBJ2-7; maybe TRBD1 (6 bases). Germline V CDR1 and CDR2: SGHNT, YYREEE (reference sequence). The CDR3 totals 13 residues. Trimming pared 0 bases from V and 2 bases from J, leaving 6 bases between. The CDR3, as DNA: TGTGCCAGCAGCTTGGACAGGGCCTACGAGCAGTACTTC. This codes for CASSLDRAYEQYF.

J is TRBJ2-3 and V is TRBV19; 7 positions match TRBD1. Germline V gene lookup returns CDR1 LNHDA and CDR2 SQIVND (reference sequence). V gave up 5 bases and J gave up 0 bases; unmatched junction bases: 11. This CDR3 comprises 17 residues. The CDR3 nucleotides read TGTGCCAGTAGTGTTCCCGGGACAGAGGGGAGCACAGATACGCAGTATTTT. The encoded protein is CASSVPGTEGSTDTQYF. Variable domain in full (rest from reference TRBV19 and TRBJ2-3): DGGITQSPKYLFRKEGQNVTLSCEQNLNHDAMYWYRQDPGQGLRLIYYSQIVNDFQKGDIAEGYSVSREKKESFPLTVTSAQKNPTAFYLCASSVPGTEGSTDTQYFGPGTRLTVL.

The chain joins TRBV5-1 to TRBJ1-5; D possibly corresponds to TRBD1 (6 bases). Between the trimmed V and J ends, which lost 0 bases and 13 bases, there was a span of 26 bases. From germline, CDR1 is SGHRS and CDR2 YFSETQ. The CDR3 runs to 17 residues. CDR3 sequence reads: CASSLDPTGGTINHQHF. DNA for the CDR3: TGCGCCAGCAGCTTGGACCCGACAGGAGGTACAATCAATCATCAGCATTTT.

The chain carries TRBV7-9 and TRBJ1-4, with D perhaps matching TRBD1 (6 bases). Per germline, CDR1 SEHNR and CDR2 FQNEAQ (reference sequence). V lost 2 bases and J 4 bases, leaving 14 bases between the germline ends. The CDR3 is 16 amino acids. The CDR3: CASSLPGARVNEKLFF. The CDR3 DNA reads as TGTGCCAGCAGCTTACCGGGGGCCAGGGTTAATGAAAAACTGTTTTTT.

The gene calls are TRBV6-5 and TRBJ1-5, with D unclear. Trimming removed 7 bases at V and 2 bases at J, with 15 bases between. The germline CDR1 and CDR2 sequences are MNHEY and SVGAGI. This CDR3 is 15 amino acids long. In DNA, the CDR3 is TGTGCCAGCATCCGGGGTCCATTGGGCAATCAGCCCCAGCATTTT. It yields the protein CASIRGPLGNQPQHF.

This chain uses TRBV7-6 with TRBJ2-5; D is possibly TRBD1 (7 bases). There are 14 residues in the CDR3. Trimming cost V 5 bases and J 5 bases, with 15 bases left between them. Germline V lookup: CDR1 SGHVS, CDR2 FNYEAQ. CDR3 protein: CASSPSAGGETQYF. The CDR3 DNA sequence: TGTGCCAGCAGCCCCTCGGCAGGGGGGGAGACCCAGTACTTC.

V and J are TRBV5-1 and TRBJ2-1; 10 bases are a match to TRBD2. Unmatched junction bases numbered 11, after V lost 4 bases and J lost 7 bases. CDR3 length equals 16 residues. Per germline, CDR1 SGHRS and CDR2 YFSETQ. This CDR3 is CASSRLTSGLQNEQFF. CDR3 sequence (DNA): TGCGCCAGCAGCCGTCTGACTAGCGGGCTTCAAAATGAGCAGTTCTTC.

The chain is built from TRBV10-1 and TRBJ1-2, with D unclear. Germline V gives CDR1 WNHNN, CDR2 SYGVQD (reference sequence). CDR3 length equals 13 residues. V lost 2 bases and J lost 1, with 5 bases in between. DNA for the CDR3: TGCGCCAGCAGTGAGGGGCTTAACTATGGCTACACCTTC. Translated, it gives CASSEGLNYGYTF.